This T cell receptor beta chain emerged from a study of human T cells and chemical hapten exposure. General study points: After DPC sensitization, TCRs above 1 in 1000 frequency showed no change.

Unmatched junction bases numbered 13, after V lost 4 bases and J lost 5 bases. Per germline, CDR1 SQVTM and CDR2 ANQGSEA. The length of the CDR3 is 16 residues. Time point described: healthy volunteer bleed at 2 weeks. Total RNA extraction was carried out from unfractionated whole blood. Within the library, unique molecular identifiers were attached to each individual cDNA molecule. TCRdb reanalysed the RACE reads using MiXCR and keeps one entry per CDR3 protein. The sample shows roughly 100,000 distinct CDR3 sequences, roughly 8.5% of them seen only once. This clonotype was detected a few times. What it binds is unknown.

The chain combines TRBV29-1 with TRBJ1-1, with TRBD1 matching over 10 bases. Input material: whole blood. The clonotype was recovered from a female donor in good health. Some clones in this sample may be carry-over from other donors' samples. The CDR3 sequence is CSVVGRGTGAGTEAFF. The CDR3 DNA is TGCAGCGTTGTCGGACGGGGGACAGGGGCGGGGACTGAAGCTTTCTTT. The full variable domain, in which reference TRBV29-1 and TRBJ1-1 provide the parts outside the CDR3, is SAVISQKPSRDICQRGTSLTIQCQVDSQVTMMFWYRQQPGQSLTLIATANQGSEATYESGFVIDKFPISRPNLTFSTLTVSNMSPEDSSIYLCSVVGRGTGAGTEAFFGQGTRLTVV.